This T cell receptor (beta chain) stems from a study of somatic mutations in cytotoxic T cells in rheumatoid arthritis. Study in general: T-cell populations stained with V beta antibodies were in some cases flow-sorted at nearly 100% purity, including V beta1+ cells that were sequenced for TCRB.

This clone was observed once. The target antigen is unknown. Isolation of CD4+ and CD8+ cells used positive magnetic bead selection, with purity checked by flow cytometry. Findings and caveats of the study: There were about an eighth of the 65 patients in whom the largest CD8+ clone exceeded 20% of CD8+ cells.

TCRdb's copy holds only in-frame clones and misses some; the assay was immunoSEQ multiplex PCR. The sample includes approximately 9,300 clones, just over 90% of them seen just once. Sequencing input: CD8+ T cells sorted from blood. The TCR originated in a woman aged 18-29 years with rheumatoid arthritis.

The CDR3 is CASSLGDSGTHEQYF. CDR3 nucleotides: TGTGCCAGCAGCTTAGGGGATAGCGGGACCCACGAGCAGTACTTC. This sequence joins TRBV7-6 and TRBJ2-7; 8 positions match TRBD2. The CDR3 runs to 15 residues. The J segment lost 5 bases and the V segment lost 1 base, leaving 7 bases of the junction unmatched. Germline V gene data show CDR1 as SGHVS and CDR2 as FNYEAQ.